Reported below is one TCR beta chain. Germline V lookup: CDR1 SEHNR, CDR2 FQNEAQ (reference sequence). CDR3 length: 14 amino acids. Trimming stripped 4 bases from V and 5 bases from J, with 13 bases between. These data belong to a study of blood T cell repertoires in COVID-19. Study details: Some COVID-19 samples were acute and others convalescent; all came from the United States, Italy and Spain. The analysed material was cDNA or gDNA that came from T cells, B-cell-depleted T cells, or PBMCs.

How the authors handled the data: Reference gene primers were amplified, and this amplification served to estimate nucleated cell counts. Clones were read by immunoSEQ multiplex PCR, and TCRdb kept only the in-frame ones, dropping some. The DNA was the basis for D and trimming; V, J and clone size are from that table. This sample yields around 25,000 clones, of which about nine tenths are seen a single time; 15% to 20% belongs to the top ten. The sequence came from an elderly woman with acute or convalescent COVID-19. The chain recombines TRBV7-9 with TRBJ2-3; TRBD2 is a possible D gene (6 bases). The source material was peripheral blood. CDR3 residues: CASSWRGSVDTQYF. Written as DNA, the CDR3 is TGTGCCAGCAGCTGGAGGGGCTCCGTAGATACGCAGTATTTT.